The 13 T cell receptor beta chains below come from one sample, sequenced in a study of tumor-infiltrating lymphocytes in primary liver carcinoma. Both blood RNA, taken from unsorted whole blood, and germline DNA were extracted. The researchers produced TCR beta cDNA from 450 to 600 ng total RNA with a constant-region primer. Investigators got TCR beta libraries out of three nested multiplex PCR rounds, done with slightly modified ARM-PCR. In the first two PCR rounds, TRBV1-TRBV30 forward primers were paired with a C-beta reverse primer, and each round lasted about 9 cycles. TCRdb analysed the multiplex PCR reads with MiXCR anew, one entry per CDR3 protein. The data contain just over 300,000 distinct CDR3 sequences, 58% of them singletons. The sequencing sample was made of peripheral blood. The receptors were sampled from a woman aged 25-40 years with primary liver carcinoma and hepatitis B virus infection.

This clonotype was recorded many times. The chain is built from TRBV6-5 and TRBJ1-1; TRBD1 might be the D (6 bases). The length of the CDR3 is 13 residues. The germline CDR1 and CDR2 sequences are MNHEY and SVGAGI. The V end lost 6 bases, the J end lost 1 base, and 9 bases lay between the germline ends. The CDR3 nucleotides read TGTGCCAGCAGCCGACAGGCGAACACTGAAGCTTTCTTT. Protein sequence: CASSRQANTEAFF.

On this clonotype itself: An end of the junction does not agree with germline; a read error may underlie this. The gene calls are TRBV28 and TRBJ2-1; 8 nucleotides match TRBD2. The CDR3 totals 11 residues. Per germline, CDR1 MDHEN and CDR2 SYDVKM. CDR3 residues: CASSLKRERLF. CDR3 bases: TGTGCCAGCAGTTTGAAGCGGGAGCGGCTCTTC.

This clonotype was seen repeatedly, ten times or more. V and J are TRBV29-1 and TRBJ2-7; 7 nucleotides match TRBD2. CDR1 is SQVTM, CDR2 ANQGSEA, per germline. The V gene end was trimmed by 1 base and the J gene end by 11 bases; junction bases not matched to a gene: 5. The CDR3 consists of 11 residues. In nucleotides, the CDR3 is TGCAGCGTTGAAGTGGGGCTAGCGGAGTACTTC. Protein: CSVEVGLAEYF.

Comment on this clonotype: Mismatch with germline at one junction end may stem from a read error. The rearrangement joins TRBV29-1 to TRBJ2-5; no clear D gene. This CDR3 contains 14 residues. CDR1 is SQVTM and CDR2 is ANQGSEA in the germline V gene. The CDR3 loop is CIDLRYPQKETHYF. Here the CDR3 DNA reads TGCATCGACTTACGCTATCCGCAGAAGGAGACCCACTACTTC.

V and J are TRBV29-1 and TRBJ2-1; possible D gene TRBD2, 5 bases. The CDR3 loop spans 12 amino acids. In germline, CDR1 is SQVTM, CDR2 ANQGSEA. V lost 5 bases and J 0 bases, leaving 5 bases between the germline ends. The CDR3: CSVRDSYNEQFF. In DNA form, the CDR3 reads TGCAGCGTTCGGGACTCCTACAATGAGCAGTTCTTC.

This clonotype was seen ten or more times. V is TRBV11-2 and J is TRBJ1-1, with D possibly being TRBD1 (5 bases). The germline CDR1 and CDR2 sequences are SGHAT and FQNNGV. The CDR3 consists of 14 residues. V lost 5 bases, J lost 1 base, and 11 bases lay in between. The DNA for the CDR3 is TGTGCCAGCAGCCCCAGGGTTTGGAACACTGAAGCTTTCTTT. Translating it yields CASSPRVWNTEAFF.

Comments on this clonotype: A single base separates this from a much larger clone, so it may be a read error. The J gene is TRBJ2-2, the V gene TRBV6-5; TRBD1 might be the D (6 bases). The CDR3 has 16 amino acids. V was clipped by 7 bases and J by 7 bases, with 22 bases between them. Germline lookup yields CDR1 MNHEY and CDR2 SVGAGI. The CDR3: CASTDPERGSNGELFF. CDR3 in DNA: TGTGCCAGCACCGACCCTGAGAGGGGGAGTAACGGGGAGCTGTTTTTT.

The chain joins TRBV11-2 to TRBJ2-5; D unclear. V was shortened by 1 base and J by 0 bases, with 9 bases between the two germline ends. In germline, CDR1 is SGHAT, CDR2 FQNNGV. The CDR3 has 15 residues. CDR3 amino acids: CASSLGLGNQETQYF. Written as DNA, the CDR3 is TGTGCCAGCAGCTTAGGCCTGGGAAACCAAGAGACCCAGTACTTC.

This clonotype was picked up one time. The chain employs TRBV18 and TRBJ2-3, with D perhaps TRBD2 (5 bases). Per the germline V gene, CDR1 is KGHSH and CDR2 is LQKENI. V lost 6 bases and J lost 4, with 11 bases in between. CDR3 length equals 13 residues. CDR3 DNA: TGTGCCAGCTCTCTGAGGGCGGCAGATACGCAGTATTTT. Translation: CASSLRAADTQYF.

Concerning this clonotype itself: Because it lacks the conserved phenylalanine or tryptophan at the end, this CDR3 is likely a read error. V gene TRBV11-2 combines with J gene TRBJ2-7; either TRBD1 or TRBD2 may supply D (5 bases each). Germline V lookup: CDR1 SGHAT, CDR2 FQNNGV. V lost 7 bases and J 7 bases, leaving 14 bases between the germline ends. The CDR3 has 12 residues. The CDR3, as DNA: TGTGCCAGCACCTCATCATGGGGGGAGCAGTACTAC. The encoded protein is CASTSSWGEQYY.

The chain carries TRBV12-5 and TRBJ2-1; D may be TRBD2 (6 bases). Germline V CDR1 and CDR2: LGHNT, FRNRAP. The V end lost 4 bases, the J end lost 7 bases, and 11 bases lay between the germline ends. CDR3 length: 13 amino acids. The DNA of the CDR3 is TGTGCTAGTGGTTGGGACTCAAGGAATGAGCAGTTCTTC. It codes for CASGWDSRNEQFF.

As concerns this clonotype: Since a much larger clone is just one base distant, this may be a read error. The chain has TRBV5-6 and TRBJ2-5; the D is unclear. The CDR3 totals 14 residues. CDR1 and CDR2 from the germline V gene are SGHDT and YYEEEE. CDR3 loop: CVSRSGPLGETQYF. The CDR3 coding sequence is TGTGTCAGCAGATCCGGCCCCCTGGGAGAGACCCAGTACTTC.

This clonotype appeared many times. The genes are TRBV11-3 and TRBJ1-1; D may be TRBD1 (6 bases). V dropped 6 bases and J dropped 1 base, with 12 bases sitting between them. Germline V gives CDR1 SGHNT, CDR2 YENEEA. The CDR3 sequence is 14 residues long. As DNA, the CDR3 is TGTGCCAGCAGTGTACAGGGCCAGAACACTGAAGCTTTCTTT. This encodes CASSVQGQNTEAFF. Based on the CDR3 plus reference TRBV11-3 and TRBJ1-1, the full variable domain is EAGVVQSPRYKIIEKKQPVAFWCNPISGHNTLYWYLQNLGQGPELLIRYENEEAVDDSQLPKDRFSAERLKGVDSTLKIQPAELGDSAVYLCASSVQGQNTEAFFGQGTRLTVV.